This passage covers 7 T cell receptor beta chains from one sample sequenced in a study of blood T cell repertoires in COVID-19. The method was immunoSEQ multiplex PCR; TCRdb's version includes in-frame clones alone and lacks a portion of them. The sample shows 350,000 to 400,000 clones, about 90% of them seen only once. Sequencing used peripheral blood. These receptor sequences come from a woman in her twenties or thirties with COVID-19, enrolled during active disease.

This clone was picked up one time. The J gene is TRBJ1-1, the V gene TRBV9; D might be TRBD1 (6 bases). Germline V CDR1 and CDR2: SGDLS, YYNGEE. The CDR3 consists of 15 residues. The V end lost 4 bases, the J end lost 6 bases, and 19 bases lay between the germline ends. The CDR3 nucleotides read TGTGCCAGCAGCCCCTGGGGGGGCGGACGCTCTGAAGCTTTCTTT. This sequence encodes CASSPWGGGRSEAFF.

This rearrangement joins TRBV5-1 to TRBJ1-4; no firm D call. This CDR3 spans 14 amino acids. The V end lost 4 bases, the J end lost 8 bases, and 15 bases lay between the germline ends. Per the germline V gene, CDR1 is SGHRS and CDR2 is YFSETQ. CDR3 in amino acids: CASSGWASGEKLFF. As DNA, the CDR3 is TGCGCCAGCAGCGGATGGGCCTCTGGAGAAAAACTGTTTTTT.

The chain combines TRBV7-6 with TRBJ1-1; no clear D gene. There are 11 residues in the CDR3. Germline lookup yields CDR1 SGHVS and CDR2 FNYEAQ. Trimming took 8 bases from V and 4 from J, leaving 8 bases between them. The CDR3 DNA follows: TGTGCCAGCGGAGGAGGCACTGAAGCTTTCTTT. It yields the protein CASGGGTEAFF.

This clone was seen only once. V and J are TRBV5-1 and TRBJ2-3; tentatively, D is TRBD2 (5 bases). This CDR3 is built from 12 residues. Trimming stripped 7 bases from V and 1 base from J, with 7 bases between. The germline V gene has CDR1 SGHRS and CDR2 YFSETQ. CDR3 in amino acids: CASRGRTDTQYF. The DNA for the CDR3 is TGCGCCAGCCGAGGGCGCACAGATACGCAGTATTTT.

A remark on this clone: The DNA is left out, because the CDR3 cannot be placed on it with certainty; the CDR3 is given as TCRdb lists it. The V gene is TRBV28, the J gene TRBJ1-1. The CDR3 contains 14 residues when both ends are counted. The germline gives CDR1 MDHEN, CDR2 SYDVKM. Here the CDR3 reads CASSLQYFGTEAFF.

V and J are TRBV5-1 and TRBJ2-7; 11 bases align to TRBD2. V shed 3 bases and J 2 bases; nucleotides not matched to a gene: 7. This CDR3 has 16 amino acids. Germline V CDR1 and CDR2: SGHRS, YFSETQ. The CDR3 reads CASSSGTSGPAYEQYF. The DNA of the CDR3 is TGCGCCAGCAGCTCCGGGACTAGCGGACCAGCCTACGAGCAGTACTTC.

CDR3 DNA: TGTGCCAGCTCAACCCCCCCGACAGGGTTTGCTGGGGCCAACGTCCTGACTTTC. This gives the protein CASSTPPTGFAGANVLTF. V gene TRBV18 combines with J gene TRBJ2-6, with 7 bases aligning to TRBD1. Losses at the gene ends were 5 bases for V and 2 bases for J; bases not matched to a gene: 12. Germline CDR1 and CDR2: KGHSH and LQKENI. CDR3 length equals 18 residues.